This T cell receptor beta chain is from a study of neurological immune-mediated disorders. Germline CDR1 WSHSY, CDR2 SAAADI. The CDR3 is 14 amino acids. V was shortened by 4 bases and J by 2 bases, with 12 bases between the two germline ends. TCRdb analysed the 5' RACE reads with MiXCR anew, one entry per CDR3 protein. The sample includes some 47,000 distinct CDR3 sequences, 20% to 25% of them seen just once. The time point was: technical triplicate 3. Where libraries were unsorted, they were derived from 2 million PBMCs stored at -80 degrees C. This receptor was identified in a man aged 55-75 years with HTLV-1-associated myelopathy (HAM/TSP). The chain combines TRBV10-2 with TRBJ2-7; no clear D gene. The sequenced material came from PBMCs. CDR3 nucleotide sequence: TGCGCCAGCAGTGTATCGATCCCTACCTACGAGCAGTACTTC. This translates into CASSVSIPTYEQYF.